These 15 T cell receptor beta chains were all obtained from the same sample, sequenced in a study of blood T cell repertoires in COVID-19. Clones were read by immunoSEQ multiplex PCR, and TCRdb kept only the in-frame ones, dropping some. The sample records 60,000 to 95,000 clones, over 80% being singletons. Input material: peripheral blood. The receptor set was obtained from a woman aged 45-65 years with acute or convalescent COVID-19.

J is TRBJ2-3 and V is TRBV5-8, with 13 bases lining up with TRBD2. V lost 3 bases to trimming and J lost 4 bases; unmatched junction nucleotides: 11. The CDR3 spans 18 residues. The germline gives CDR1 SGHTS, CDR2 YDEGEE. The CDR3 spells CASSSPGLAGTGADTQYF. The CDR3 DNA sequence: TGTGCCAGCAGCTCGCCGGGACTAGCGGGAACTGGTGCAGATACGCAGTATTTT. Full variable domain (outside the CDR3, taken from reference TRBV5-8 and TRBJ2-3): EAGVTQSPTHLIKTRGQQATLRCSPISGHTSVYWYQQALGLGLQFLLWYDEGEERNRGNFPPRFSGRQFPNYSSELNVNALELEDSALYLCASSSPGLAGTGADTQYFGPGTRLTVL.

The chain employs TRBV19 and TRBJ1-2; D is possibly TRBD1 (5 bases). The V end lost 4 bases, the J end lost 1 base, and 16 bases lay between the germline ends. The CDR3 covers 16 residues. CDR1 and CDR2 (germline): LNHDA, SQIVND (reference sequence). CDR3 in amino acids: CASSTRPPTVNYGYTF. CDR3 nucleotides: TGTGCCAGTAGTACCAGACCCCCGACAGTTAACTATGGCTACACCTTC. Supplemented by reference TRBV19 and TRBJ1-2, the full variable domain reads DGGITQSPKYLFRKEGQNVTLSCEQNLNHDAMYWYRQDPGQGLRLIYYSQIVNDFQKGDIAEGYSVSREKKESFPLTVTSAQKNPTAFYLCASSTRPPTVNYGYTFGSGTRLTVV.

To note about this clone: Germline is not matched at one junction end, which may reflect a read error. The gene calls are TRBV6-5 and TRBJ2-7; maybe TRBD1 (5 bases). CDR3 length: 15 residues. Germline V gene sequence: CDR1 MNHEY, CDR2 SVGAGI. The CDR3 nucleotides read TGTGCCAGCAGTGACTCGACAGTGAGCTCCTACGAGCAGTACTTC. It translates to CASSDSTVSSYEQYF.

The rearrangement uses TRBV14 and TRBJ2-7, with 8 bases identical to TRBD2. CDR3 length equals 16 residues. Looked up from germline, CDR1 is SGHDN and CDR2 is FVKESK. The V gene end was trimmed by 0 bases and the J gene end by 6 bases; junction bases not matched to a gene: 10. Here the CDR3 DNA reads TGTGCCAGCAGCCAAGACCCGGGACTAGTTGTAGGCGAGCAGTACTTC. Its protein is CASSQDPGLVVGEQYF.

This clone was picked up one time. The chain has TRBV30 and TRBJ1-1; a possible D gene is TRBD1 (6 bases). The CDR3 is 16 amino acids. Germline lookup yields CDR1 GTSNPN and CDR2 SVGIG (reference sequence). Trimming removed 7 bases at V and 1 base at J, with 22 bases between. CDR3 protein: CASSPRRTAKNTEAFF. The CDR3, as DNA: TGTGCCTCTTCACCCAGAAGGACAGCAAAGAACACTGAAGCTTTCTTT.

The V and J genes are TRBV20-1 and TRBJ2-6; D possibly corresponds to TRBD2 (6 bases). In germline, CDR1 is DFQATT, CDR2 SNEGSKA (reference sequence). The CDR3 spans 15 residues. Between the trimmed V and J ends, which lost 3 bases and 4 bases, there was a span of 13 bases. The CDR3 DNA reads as TGCAGTGCTAGTAGGGCGGGGTCCGGGGCCAACGTCCTGACTTTC. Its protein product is CSASRAGSGANVLTF.

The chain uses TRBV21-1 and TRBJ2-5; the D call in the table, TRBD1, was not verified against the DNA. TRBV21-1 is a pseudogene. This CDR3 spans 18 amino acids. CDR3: CASSGSAVGDRVYETQYF. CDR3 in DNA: TGTGCCAGCAGCGGTTCCGCGGTGGGGGACAGGGTATACGAGACCCAGTACTTC.

The CDR3 reads CSAHTGTGELFF. In nucleotides, the CDR3 is TGCAGCGCTCATACAGGGACCGGGGAGCTGTTTTTT. The chain carries TRBV29-1 and TRBJ2-2; D possibly corresponds to TRBD1 (6 bases). Germline V gene lookup returns CDR1 SQVTM and CDR2 ANQGSEA. The CDR3 spans 12 residues. Trimming took 7 bases from V and 5 from J, leaving 11 bases between them.

The CDR3 DNA sequence: TGTGCCAGCAGTTACAGCCCCTACGAGCAGTACTTC. Protein sequence: CASSYSPYEQYF. The rearrangement joins TRBV6-2 or TRBV6-3 to TRBJ2-7; D remains unclear. The CDR3 is made up of 12 amino acids. Deletions cut 2 bases from V and 2 bases from J, with 4 bases between. Germline V lookup: CDR1 MNHEY, CDR2 SVGEGT.

The CDR3, as DNA: TGCAGTGCCCCCCGAGACGAGCAGTACTTC. Its translation: CSAPRDEQYF. The chain has TRBV20-1 and TRBJ2-7; D is ambiguous. This CDR3 has 10 residues. Germline values: CDR1 DFQATT, CDR2 SNEGSKA (reference sequence). Trimming cost V 6 bases and J 5 bases, with 8 bases left between them.

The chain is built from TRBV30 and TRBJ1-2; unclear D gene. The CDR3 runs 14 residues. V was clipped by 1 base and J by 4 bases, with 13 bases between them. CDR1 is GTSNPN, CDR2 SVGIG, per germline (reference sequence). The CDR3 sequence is CAWSDVVRFYGYTF. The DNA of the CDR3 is TGTGCCTGGAGTGACGTGGTTAGATTCTATGGCTACACCTTC. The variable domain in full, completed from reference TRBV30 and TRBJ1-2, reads SQTIHQWPATLVQPVGSPLSLECTVEGTSNPNLYWYRQAAGRGLQLLFYSVGIGQISSEVPQNLSASRPQDRQFILSSKKLLLSDSGFYLCAWSDVVRFYGYTFGSGTRLTVV.

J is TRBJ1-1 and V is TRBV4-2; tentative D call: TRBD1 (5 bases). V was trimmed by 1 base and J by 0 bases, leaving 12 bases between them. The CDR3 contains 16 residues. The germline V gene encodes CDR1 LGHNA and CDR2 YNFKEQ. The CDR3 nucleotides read TGTGCCAGCAGCCAAGCAACACAGGACATGAACACTGAAGCTTTCTTT. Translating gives CASSQATQDMNTEAFF.

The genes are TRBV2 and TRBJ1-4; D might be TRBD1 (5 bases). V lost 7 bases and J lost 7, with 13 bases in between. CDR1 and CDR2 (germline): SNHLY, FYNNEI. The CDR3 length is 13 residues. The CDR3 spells CASTGGGGEKLFF. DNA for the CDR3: TGTGCCAGCACGGGCGGGGGTGGTGAAAAACTGTTTTTT.

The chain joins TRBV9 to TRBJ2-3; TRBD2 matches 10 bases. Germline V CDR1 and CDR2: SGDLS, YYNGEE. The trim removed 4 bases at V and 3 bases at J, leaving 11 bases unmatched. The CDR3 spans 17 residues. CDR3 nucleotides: TGTGCCAGCAGCTCCAGCGGGGGGGCCAATCGTACAGATACGCAGTATTTT. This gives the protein CASSSSGGANRTDTQYF. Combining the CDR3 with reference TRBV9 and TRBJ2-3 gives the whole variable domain DSGVTQTPKHLITATGQRVTLRCSPRSGDLSVYWYQQSLDQGLQFLIQYYNGEERAKGNILERFSAQQFPDLHSELNLSSLELGDSALYFCASSSSGGANRTDTQYFGPGTRLTVL.

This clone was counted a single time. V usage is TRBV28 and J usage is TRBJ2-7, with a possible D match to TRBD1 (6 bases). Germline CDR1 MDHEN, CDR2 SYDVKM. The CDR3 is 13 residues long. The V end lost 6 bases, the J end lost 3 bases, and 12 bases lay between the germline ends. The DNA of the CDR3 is TGTGCCAGCAGGACAGGCGGCCACTACGAGCAGTACTTC. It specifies CASRTGGHYEQYF.